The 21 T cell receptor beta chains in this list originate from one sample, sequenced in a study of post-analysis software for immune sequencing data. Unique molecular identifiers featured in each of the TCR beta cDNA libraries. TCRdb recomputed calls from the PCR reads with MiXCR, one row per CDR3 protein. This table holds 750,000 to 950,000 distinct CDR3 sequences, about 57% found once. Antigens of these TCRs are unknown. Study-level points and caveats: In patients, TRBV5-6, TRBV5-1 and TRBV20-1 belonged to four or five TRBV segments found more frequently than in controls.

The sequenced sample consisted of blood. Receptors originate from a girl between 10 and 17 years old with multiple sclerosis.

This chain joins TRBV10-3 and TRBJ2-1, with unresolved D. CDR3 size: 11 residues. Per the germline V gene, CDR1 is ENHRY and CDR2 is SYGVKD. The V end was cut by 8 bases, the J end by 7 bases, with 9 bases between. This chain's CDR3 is CAISAKNEQFF. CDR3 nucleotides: TGTGCCATCTCTGCTAAAAATGAGCAGTTCTTC.

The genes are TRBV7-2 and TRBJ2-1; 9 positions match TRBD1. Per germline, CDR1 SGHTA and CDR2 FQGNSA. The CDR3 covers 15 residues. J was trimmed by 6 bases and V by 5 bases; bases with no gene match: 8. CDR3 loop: CASSVWDRVSNEQFF. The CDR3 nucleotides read TGTGCCAGCAGCGTATGGGACAGGGTGAGCAATGAGCAGTTCTTC.

The chain's CDR3 is CSLIAEVTDTQYF. CDR3 sequence (DNA): TGCAGCCTTATAGCGGAGGTCACAGATACGCAGTATTTT. The chain has TRBV20-1 and TRBJ2-3; perhaps TRBD2 as D (6 bases). Germline V gene data show CDR1 as DFQATT and CDR2 as SNEGSKA (reference sequence). The CDR3 is made up of 13 amino acids.

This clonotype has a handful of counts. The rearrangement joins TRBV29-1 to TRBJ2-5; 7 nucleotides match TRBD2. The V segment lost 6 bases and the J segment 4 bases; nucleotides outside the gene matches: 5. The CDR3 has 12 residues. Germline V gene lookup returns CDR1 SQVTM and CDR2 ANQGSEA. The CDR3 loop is CSVRPGGETQYF. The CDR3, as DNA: TGCAGCGTACGACCGGGGGGAGAGACCCAGTACTTC.

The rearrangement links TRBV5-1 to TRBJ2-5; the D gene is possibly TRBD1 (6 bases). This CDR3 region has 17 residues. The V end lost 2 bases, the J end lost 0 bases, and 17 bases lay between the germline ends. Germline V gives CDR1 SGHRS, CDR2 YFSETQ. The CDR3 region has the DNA TGCGCCAGCAGCTTAGGGGGTAGTGCACAGCACCAAGAGACCCAGTACTTC. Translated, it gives CASSLGGSAQHQETQYF.

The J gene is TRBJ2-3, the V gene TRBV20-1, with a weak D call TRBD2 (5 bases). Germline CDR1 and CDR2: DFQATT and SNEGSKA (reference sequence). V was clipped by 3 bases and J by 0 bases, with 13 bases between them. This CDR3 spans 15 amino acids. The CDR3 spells CSASVGSDSTDTQYF. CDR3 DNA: TGCAGTGCTAGTGTGGGGAGCGATAGCACAGATACGCAGTATTTT.

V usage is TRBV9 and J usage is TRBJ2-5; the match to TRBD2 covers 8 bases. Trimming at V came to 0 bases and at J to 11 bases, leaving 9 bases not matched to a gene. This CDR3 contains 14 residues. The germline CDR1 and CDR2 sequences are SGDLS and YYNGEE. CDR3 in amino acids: CASSVGTSLGEQYF. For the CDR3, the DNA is TGTGCCAGCAGCGTAGGGACTAGCTTAGGGGAGCAGTACTTC. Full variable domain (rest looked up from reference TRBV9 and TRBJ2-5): DSGVTQTPKHLITATGQRVTLRCSPRSGDLSVYWYQQSLDQGLQFLIQYYNGEERAKGNILERFSAQQFPDLHSELNLSSLELGDSALYFCASSVGTSLGEQYFGPGTRLLVL.

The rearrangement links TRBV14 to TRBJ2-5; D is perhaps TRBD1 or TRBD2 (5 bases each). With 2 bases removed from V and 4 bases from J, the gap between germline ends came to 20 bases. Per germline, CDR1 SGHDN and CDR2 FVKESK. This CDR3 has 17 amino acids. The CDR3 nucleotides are TGTGCCAGCAGCCAATTTACCGGGACCTCCTGGGGAGAGACCCAGTACTTC. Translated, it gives CASSQFTGTSWGETQYF. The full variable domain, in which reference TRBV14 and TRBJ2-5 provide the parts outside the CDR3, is EAGVTQFPSHSVIEKGQTVTLRCDPISGHDNLYWYRRVMGKEIKFLLHFVKESKQDESGMPNNRFLAERTGGTYSTLKVQPAELEDSGVYFCASSQFTGTSWGETQYFGPGTRLLVL.

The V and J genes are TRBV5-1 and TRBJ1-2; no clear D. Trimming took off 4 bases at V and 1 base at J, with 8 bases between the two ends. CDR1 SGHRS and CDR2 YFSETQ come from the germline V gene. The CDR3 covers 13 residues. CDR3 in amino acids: CASSPRNNYGYTF. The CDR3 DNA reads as TGCGCCAGCAGCCCACGAAATAACTATGGCTACACCTTC.

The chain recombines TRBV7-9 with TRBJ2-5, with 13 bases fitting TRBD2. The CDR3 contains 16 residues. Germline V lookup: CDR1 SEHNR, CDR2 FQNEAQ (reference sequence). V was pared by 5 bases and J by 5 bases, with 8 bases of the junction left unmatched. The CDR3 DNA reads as TGTGCCAGCAGCCTCGGACTAGCGGGGGCAGGGGAGACCCAGTACTTC. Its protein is CASSLGLAGAGETQYF.

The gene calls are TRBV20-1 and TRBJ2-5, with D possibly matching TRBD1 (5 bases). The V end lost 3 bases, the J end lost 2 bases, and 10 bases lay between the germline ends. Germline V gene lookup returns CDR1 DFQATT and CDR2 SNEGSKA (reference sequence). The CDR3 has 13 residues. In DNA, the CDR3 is TGCAGTGCTAGTCTTCCAGGGCAAGAGACCCAGTACTTC. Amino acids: CSASLPGQETQYF.

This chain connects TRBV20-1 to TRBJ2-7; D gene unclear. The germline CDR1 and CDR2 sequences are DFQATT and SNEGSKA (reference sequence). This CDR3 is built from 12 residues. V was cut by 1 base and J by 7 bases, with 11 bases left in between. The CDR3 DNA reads TGCAGTGCTAGAGGGTCTTCGCGGGAGCAGTACTTC. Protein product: CSARGSSREQYF.

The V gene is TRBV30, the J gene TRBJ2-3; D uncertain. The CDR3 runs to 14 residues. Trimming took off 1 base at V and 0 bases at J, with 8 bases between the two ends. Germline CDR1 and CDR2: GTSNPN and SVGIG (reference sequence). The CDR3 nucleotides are TGTGCCTGGAGTGAAGCCTCTAGCACAGATACGCAGTATTTT. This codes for CAWSEASSTDTQYF.

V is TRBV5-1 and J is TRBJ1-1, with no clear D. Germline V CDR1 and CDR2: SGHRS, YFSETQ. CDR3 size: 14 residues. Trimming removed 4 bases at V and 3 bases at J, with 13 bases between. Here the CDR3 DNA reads TGCGCCAGCAGCCCGGACGGAGAGTACACTGAAGCTTTCTTT. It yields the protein CASSPDGEYTEAFF.

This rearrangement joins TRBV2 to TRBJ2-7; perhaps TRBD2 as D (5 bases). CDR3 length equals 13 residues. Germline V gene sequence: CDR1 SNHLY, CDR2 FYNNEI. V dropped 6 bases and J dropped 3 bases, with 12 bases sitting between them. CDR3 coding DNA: TGTGCCAGCAGGGGAGATTCGCGCTACGAGCAGTACTTC. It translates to CASRGDSRYEQYF.

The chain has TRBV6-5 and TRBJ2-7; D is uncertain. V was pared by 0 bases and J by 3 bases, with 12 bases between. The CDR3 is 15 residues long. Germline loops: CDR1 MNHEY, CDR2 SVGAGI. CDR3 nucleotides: TGTGCCAGCAGTTACTCGTCCCGCGGTAGCTACGAGCAGTACTTC. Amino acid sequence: CASSYSSRGSYEQYF.

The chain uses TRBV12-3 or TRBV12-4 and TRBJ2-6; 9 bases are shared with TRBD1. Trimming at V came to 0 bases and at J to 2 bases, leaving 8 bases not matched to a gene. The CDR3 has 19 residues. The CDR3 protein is CASSLAGQGNAAGANVLTF. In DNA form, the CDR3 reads TGTGCCAGCAGTTTAGCTGGACAGGGGAACGCGGCTGGGGCCAACGTCCTGACTTTC.

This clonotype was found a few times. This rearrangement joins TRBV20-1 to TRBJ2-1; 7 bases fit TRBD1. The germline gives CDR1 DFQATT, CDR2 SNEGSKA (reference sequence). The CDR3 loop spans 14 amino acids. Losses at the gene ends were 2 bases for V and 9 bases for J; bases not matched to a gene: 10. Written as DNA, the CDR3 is TGCAGTGCTAGACATCAGCGACAGGGAGTTGAGCAGTTCTTC. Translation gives CSARHQRQGVEQFF.

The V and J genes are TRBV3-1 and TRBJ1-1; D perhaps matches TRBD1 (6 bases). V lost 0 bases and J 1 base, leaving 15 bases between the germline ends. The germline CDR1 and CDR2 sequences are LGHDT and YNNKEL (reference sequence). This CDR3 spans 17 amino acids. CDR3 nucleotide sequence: TGTGCCAGCAGCCAAGATTTGGGGGCCCCAACGAACACTGAAGCTTTCTTT. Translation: CASSQDLGAPTNTEAFF. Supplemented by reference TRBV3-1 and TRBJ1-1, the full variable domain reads DTAVSQTPKYLVTQMGNDKSIKCEQNLGHDTMYWYKQDSKKFLKIMFSYNNKELIINETVPNRFSPKSPDKAHLNLHINSLELGDSAVYFCASSQDLGAPTNTEAFFGQGTRLTVV.

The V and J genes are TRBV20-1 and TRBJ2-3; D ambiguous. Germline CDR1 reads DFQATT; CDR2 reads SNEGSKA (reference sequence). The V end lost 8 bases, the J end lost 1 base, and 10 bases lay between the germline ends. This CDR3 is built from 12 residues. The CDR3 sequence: CSRTTGTDTQYF. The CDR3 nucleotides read TGCAGTCGTACTACAGGCACAGATACGCAGTATTTT.

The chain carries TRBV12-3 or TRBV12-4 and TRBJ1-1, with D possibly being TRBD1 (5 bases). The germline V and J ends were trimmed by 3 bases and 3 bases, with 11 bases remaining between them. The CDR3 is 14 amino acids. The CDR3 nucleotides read TGTGCCAGCAGTTTTTATCGGGGACACACTGAAGCTTTCTTT. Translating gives CASSFYRGHTEAFF.